What follows is one T cell receptor (beta chain) and its context. Its antigen is unknown. An absence of ophthalmopathy progression within 18 months meant stable Graves' hyperthyroidism. The diagnoses drew upon clinical symptoms, serum thyroxine and TRAb, thyroid ultrasound and orbital computed tomography. These data originate in a study of T cells in Graves' hyperthyroidism and ophthalmopathy. Broader study findings: Ophthalmopathy, which appeared later, was predicted by the model a median approximately six months before onset.

Authors of the study amplified TCR beta CDR3 regions from RNA transcripts. The TCR CDR3 first-round RT-PCR relied on the HTBI primer set. Using its own MiXCR run on the multiplex PCR reads, TCRdb lists one record per CDR3 protein. This repertoire shows a few hundred thousand distinct CDR3 sequences, 15% to 17% found once; its top ten account for about 7%. The CDR3 covers 15 residues. Germline V gene sequence: CDR1 SQVTM, CDR2 ANQGSEA. Trimming at V came to 5 bases and at J to 4 bases, leaving 11 bases not matched to a gene. Sequences were obtained from blood. J is TRBJ1-2 and V is TRBV29-1; 9 nucleotides line up with TRBD1. The receptor was isolated from a woman aged 25 to 39 with Graves' hyperthyroidism. CDR3 amino acids: CSVSLGTGGGYGYTF. The CDR3 DNA reads as TGCAGCGTTTCCCTTGGCACAGGGGGCGGCTATGGCTACACCTTC.